The clone carrying this TCR beta chain was observed a handful of times. The antigen remains undetermined. Germline V lookup: CDR1 SGHRS, CDR2 YFSETQ. There are 16 residues in the CDR3. V was trimmed by 1 base and J by 0 bases, leaving 13 bases between them. The TCR beta CDR3 regions underwent amplification using RNA transcripts as the source. Carried out on the TCR CDR3, a first-round RT-PCR used the HTBI primer set. TCRdb reprocessed the multiplex PCR reads via MiXCR and lists one record per CDR3 protein. The table lists about 700,000 distinct CDR3 sequences, 14% of them singletons. This specimen belongs to a study of T cells in Graves' hyperthyroidism and ophthalmopathy. Overall study results and limits: Blood also carried most thyroid clonotypes expanded above 0.001. Ophthalmopathy cases were set apart from stable hyperthyroidism by a 13 V-J model. Progression to ophthalmopathy was predicted a median of roughly seven months early.

Sequencing was carried out using blood. The clonotype originates from a young woman with Graves' hyperthyroidism. This chain uses TRBV5-1 with TRBJ2-5; D remains unclear. CDR3 sequence: CASSLSLSGNQETQYF. The CDR3 DNA reads as TGCGCCAGCAGCTTGAGTCTTTCAGGAAACCAAGAGACCCAGTACTTC.